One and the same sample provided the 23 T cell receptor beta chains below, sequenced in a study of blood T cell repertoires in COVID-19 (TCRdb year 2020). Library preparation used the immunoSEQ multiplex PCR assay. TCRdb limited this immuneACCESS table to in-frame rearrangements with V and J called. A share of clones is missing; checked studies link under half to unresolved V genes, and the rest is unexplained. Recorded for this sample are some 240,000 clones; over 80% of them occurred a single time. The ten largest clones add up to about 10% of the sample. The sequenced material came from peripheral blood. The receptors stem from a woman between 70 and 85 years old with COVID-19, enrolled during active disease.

The CDR3 nucleotides are TGCGCCAGCAGCGCCCTGCTAGCGGGAGGCGGGTACGAGCAGTACTTC. Translated, it gives CASSALLAGGGYEQYF. This chain links TRBV5-1 with TRBJ2-7; 11 bases agree with TRBD2. J was trimmed by 4 bases and V by 4 bases; bases with no gene match: 10. This CDR3 region has 16 residues. The germline CDR1 and CDR2 sequences are SGHRS and YFSETQ.

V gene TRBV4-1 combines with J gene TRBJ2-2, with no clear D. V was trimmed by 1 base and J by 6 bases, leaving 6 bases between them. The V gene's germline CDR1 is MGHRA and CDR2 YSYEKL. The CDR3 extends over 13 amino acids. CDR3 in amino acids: CASSQAAAGELFF. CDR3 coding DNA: TGCGCCAGCAGCCAAGCTGCGGCCGGGGAGCTGTTTTTT.

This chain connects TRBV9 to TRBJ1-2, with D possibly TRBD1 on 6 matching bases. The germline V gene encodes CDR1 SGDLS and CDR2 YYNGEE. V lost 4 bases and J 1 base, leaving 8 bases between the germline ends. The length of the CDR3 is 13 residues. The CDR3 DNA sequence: TGTGCCAGCAGCCAACAGGGTAACTATGGCTACACCTTC. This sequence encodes CASSQQGNYGYTF.

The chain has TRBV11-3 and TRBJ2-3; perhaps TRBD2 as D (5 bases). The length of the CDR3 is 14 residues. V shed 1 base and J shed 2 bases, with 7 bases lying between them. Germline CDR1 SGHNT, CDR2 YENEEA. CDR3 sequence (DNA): TGTGCCAGCAGCTTAGGGACTGACACAGATACGCAGTATTTT. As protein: CASSLGTDTDTQYF.

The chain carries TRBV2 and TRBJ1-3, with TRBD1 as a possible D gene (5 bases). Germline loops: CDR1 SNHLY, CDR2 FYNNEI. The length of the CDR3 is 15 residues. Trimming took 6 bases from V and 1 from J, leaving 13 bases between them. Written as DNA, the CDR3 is TGTGCCAGCAGCTTCCGGGACTCTTCTGGAAACACCATATATTTT. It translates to CASSFRDSSGNTIYF.

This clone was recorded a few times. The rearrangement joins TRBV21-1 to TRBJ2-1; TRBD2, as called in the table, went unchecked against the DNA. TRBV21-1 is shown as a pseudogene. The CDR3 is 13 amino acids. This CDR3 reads CASSKESGNEQFF. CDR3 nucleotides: TGTGCCAGCAGCAAGGAGTCCGGGAATGAGCAGTTCTTC.

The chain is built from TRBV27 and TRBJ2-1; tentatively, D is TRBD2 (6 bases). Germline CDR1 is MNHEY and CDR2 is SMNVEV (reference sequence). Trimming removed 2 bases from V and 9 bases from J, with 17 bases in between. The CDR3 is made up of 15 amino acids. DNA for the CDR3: TGTGCCAGCAGTTTAAGACGGGAGCCATGGAGTGAGCAGTTCTTC. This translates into CASSLRREPWSEQFF.

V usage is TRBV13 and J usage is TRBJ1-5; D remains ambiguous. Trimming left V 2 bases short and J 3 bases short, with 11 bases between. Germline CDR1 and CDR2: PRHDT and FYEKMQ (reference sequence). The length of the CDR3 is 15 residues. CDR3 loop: CASSLSEGPNQPQHF. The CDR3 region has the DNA TGTGCCAGCAGCTTATCGGAGGGCCCCAATCAGCCCCAGCATTTT. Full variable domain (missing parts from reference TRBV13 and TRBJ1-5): AAGVIQSPRHLIKEKRETATLKCYPIPRHDTVYWYQQGPGQDPQFLISFYEKMQSDKGSIPDRFSAQQFSDYHSELNMSSLELGDSALYFCASSLSEGPNQPQHFGDGTRLSIL.

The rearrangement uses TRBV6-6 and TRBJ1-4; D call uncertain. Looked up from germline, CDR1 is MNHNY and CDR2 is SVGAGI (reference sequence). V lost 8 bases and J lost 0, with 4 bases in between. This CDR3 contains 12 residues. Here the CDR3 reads CASSATNEKLFF. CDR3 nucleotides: TGTGCCAGCTCTGCAACTAATGAAAAACTGTTTTTT.

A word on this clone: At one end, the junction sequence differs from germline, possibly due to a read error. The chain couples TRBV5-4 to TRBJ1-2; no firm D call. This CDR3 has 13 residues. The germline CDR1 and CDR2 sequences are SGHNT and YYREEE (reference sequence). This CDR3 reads CASRLGRFGGYTF. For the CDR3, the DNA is TGTGCCAGCAGATTGGGCAGGTTCGGTGGCTACACCTTC. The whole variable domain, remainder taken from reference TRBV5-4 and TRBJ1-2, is ETGVTQSPTHLIKTRGQQVTLRCSSQSGHNTVSWYQQALGQGPQFIFQYYREEENGRGNFPPRFSGLQFPNYSSELNVNALELDDSALYLCASRLGRFGGYTFGSGTRLTVV.

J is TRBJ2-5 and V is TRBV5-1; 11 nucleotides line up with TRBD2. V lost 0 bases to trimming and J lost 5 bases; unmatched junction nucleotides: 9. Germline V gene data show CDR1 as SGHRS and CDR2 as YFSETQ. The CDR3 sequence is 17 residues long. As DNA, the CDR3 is TGCGCCAGCAGCTTGGAAACTAGCGGGAGACCCGGGGAGACCCAGTACTTC. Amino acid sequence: CASSLETSGRPGETQYF.

CDR3 protein: CSARVEGARTF. The CDR3 nucleotides read TGCAGTGCTAGGGTGGAGGGCGCCCGGACCTTC. The genes are TRBV20-1 and TRBJ1-2; D remains ambiguous. The germline V gene encodes CDR1 DFQATT and CDR2 SNEGSKA (reference sequence). The CDR3 length is 11 residues. Trimming pared 3 bases from V and 14 bases from J, leaving 16 bases between.

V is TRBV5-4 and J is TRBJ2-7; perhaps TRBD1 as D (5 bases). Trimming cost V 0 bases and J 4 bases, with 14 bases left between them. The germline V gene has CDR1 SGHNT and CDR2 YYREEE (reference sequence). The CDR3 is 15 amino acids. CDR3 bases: TGTGCCAGCAGCTTGGTAGCAGGGTATAGATACGAGCAGTACTTC. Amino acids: CASSLVAGYRYEQYF.

Written as DNA, the CDR3 is TGTGCCAGCAGTTCGGGACAGGCCGGGCGCATGAACACTGAAGCTTTCTTT. Its protein product is CASSSGQAGRMNTEAFF. The chain has TRBV28 and TRBJ1-1; 8 bases agree with TRBD1. Germline-derived CDR1 and CDR2 are MDHEN and SYDVKM. Unmatched junction bases numbered 10, after V lost 4 bases and J lost 0 bases. The CDR3 contains 17 residues.

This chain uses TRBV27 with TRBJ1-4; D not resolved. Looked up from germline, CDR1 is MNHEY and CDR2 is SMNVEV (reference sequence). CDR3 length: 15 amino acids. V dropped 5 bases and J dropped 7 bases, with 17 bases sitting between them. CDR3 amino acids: CASSPIGEPREKLFF. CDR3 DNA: TGTGCCAGCAGTCCGATCGGGGAGCCGCGTGAAAAACTGTTTTTT.

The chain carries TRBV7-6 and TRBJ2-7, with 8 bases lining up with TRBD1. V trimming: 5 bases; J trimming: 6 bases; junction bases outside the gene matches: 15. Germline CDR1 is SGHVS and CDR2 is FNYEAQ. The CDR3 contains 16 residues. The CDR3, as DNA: TGTGCCAGCAGCCTAGGACAGGGTCCCAGGGTTTCCGAGCAGTACTTC. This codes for CASSLGQGPRVSEQYF. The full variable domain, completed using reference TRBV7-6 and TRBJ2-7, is GAGVSQSPRYKVTKRGQDVALRCDPISGHVSLYWYRQALGQGPEFLTYFNYEAQQDKSGLPNDRFSAERPEGSISTLTIQRTEQRDSAMYRCASSLGQGPRVSEQYFGPGTRLTVT.

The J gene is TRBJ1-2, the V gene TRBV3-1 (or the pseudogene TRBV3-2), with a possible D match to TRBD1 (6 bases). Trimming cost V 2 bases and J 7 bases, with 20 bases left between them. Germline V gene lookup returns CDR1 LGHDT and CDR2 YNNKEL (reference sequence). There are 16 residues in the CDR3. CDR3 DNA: TGTGCCAGCAGCCAAACCGGGACAAGCGCCTCAGGTGGCTACACCTTC. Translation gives CASSQTGTSASGGYTF.

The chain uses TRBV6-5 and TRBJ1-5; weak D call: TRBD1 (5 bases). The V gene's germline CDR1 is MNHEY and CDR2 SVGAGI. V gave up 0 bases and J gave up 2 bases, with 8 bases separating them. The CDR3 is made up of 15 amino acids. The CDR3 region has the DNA TGTGCCAGCAGTTACTCCCAGGGCGGCAATCAGCCCCAGCATTTT. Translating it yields CASSYSQGGNQPQHF.

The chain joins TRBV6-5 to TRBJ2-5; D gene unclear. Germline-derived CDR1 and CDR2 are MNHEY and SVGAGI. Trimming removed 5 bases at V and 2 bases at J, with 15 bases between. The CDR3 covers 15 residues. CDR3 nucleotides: TGTGCCAGCAGTCCTTCCGTGTCCAGGCAAGAGACCCAGTACTTC. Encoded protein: CASSPSVSRQETQYF.

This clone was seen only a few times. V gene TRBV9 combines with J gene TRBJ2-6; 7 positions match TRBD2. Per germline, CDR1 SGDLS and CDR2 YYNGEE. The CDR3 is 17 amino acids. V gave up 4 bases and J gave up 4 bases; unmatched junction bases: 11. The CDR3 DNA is TGTGCCAGCAGCTTTAATGCGGGAGCACGCGGGGCCAACGTCCTGACTTTC. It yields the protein CASSFNAGARGANVLTF.

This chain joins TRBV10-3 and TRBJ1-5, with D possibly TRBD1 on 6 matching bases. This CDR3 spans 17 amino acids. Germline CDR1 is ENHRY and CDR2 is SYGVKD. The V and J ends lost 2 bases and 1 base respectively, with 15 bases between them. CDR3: CAISEQQGGISNQPQHF. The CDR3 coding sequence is TGTGCCATCAGTGAGCAACAGGGTGGGATAAGCAATCAGCCCCAGCATTTT.

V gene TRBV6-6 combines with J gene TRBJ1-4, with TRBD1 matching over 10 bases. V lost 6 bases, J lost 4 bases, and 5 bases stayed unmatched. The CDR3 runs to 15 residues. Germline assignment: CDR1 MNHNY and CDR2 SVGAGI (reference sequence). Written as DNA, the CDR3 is TGTGCCAGCAGGGATCGGGACAGGGGTAATGAAAAACTGTTTTTT. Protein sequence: CASRDRDRGNEKLFF.

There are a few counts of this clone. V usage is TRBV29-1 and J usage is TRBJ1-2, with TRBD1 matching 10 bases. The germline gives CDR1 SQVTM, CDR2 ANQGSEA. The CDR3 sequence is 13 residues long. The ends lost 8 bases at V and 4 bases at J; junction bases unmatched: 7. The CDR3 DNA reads TGCAGCTCGGGGACAGGGGAGGGCTATGGCTACACCTTC. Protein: CSSGTGEGYGYTF.